One and the same sample provided the 21 T cell receptor beta chains below, sequenced in a study of regulatory T cells in long-lasting Graves disease. CDR3 regions were amplified by Arm-PCR using iRepertoire HTBI primers to build TCR beta libraries. One entry per CDR3 protein results from TCRdb running MiXCR on the multiplex PCR reads. This table has approximately 470,000 distinct CDR3 sequences, about a sixth appearing once. The time point was: newly diagnosed GD, antithyroid drugs for less than 3 months. PBMCs provided the RNA from which the TCR library was made. The sample was also reused in another study, on T cells in Graves' hyperthyroidism and ophthalmopathy.

The source was peripheral blood mononuclear cells (PBMCs), collected at new diagnosis, from a patient treated with antithyroid drugs. The receptors stem from a man aged 35-49 years with Graves disease.

The sample holds many counts of this clonotype. The rearrangement links TRBV7-2 to TRBJ2-3; 11 bases fit TRBD2. CDR1 SGHTA and CDR2 FQGNSA come from the germline V gene. This CDR3 comprises 15 residues. V shed 6 bases and J 3 bases; nucleotides not matched to a gene: 5. The CDR3 spells CASSRLAGKTDTQYF. CDR3 nucleotides: TGTGCCAGCAGTCGACTAGCGGGAAAAACAGATACGCAGTATTTT.

V gene TRBV20-1 combines with J gene TRBJ2-3, with unresolved D. Germline values: CDR1 DFQATT, CDR2 SNEGSKA (reference sequence). CDR3 length: 11 amino acids. Trimming left V 1 base short and J 4 bases short, with 3 bases between. In nucleotides, the CDR3 is TGCAGTGCTAGAGGCCCAGATACGCAGTATTTT. It encodes CSARGPDTQYF.

This clonotype was seen at least ten times. The chain uses TRBV7-2 and TRBJ2-4; TRBD2 aligns across 7 bases. V shed 0 bases and J 4 bases; nucleotides not matched to a gene: 0. Germline CDR1 is SGHTA and CDR2 is FQGNSA. The CDR3 contains 14 residues. For the CDR3, the DNA is TGTGCCAGCAGCTTAGCGGGAGGGAAAAACATTCAGTACTTC. It codes for CASSLAGGKNIQYF.

There are many counts of this clonotype. This sequence joins TRBV2 and TRBJ2-2, with no clear D. This CDR3 is 13 amino acids long. V was cut by 6 bases and J by 4 bases, with 9 bases left in between. Germline lookup yields CDR1 SNHLY and CDR2 FYNNEI. The CDR3 DNA sequence: TGTGCCAGCAGGGCTCGAAGCACCGGGGAGCTGTTTTTT. Residues: CASRARSTGELFF.

This clonotype was counted many times. The CDR3 is CASSPGTGSNQPQHF. Here the CDR3 DNA reads TGTGCCAGCAGTCCCGGGACAGGTAGCAATCAGCCCCAGCATTTT. The chain links TRBV12-3 or TRBV12-4 to TRBJ1-5, with 8 bases identical to TRBD1. Unmatched junction bases numbered 3, after V lost 5 bases and J lost 0 bases. This CDR3 region has 15 residues.

This clonotype was recorded at least ten times. The chain couples TRBV28 to TRBJ2-1; TRBD2 aligns across 12 bases. The CDR3 contains 18 residues. Germline lookup yields CDR1 MDHEN and CDR2 SYDVKM. J gave up 4 bases and V 6 bases, and 13 bases lay outside the gene matches. CDR3 loop: CASSQPRLAGDHYNEQFF. The CDR3 nucleotides read TGTGCCAGCAGCCAACCCAGACTAGCGGGAGACCATTACAATGAGCAGTTCTTC.

The rearrangement links TRBV28 to TRBJ1-2; 10 nucleotides align to TRBD1. Per germline, CDR1 MDHEN and CDR2 SYDVKM. The V gene end was trimmed by 5 bases and the J gene end by 6 bases; junction bases not matched to a gene: 12. CDR3 length equals 16 residues. CDR3 sequence: CASSVPGRTGGDGYTF. The CDR3 bases are TGTGCCAGCAGTGTACCGGGCCGGACAGGGGGGGATGGCTACACCTTC.

This clonotype was counted at least ten times. This chain links TRBV5-1 with TRBJ2-1, with D possibly matching TRBD2 (6 bases). Germline assignment: CDR1 SGHRS and CDR2 YFSETQ. V was shortened by 3 bases and J by 0 bases, with 13 bases between the two germline ends. The CDR3 covers 16 residues. Here the CDR3 reads CASSWGGISSYNEQFF. Here the CDR3 DNA reads TGCGCCAGCAGCTGGGGAGGAATTAGCTCCTACAATGAGCAGTTCTTC.

The table lists this clonotype with a few counts. A read error is possible here, since a much larger clone lies one base away. V and J are TRBV5-1 and TRBJ1-1, with 8 bases aligning to TRBD1. From germline, CDR1 is SGHRS and CDR2 YFSETQ. The CDR3 has 14 residues. V was pared by 4 bases and J by 9 bases, with 11 bases of the junction left unmatched. The CDR3 DNA reads as TGCGCCAGCAGCGTGGACAGGGCGCGGACTAAAGCTTTCTTT. Its translation: CASSVDRARTKAFF.

This clonotype appeared a few times. The CDR3 loop reads CASSLTSGRGIDTQYF. The CDR3 nucleotides are TGTGCCAGCAGTTTAACTAGCGGGAGAGGGATAGATACGCAGTATTTT. The V call is TRBV12-3 or TRBV12-4, the J call TRBJ2-3; 11 nucleotides agree with TRBD2. The CDR3 length is 16 residues. V dropped 2 bases and J dropped 5; count of bases not matched to a gene: 6.

As for this clonotype: A much larger clone sits a single nucleotide away, making a read error possible. This sequence joins TRBV3-1 and TRBJ2-2, with a possible D match to TRBD1 (6 bases). V was pared by 3 bases and J by 6 bases, with 11 bases between. The germline CDR1 and CDR2 sequences are LGHDT and YNNKEL (reference sequence). The CDR3 runs 14 residues. The DNA of the CDR3 is TGTGCCAGCAGCCAGGGGGCGGGCGCCGGGGAGCTGTTTTTT. The encoded protein is CASSQGAGAGELFF.

This clonotype was counted a few times. J is TRBJ1-3 and V is TRBV18, with D perhaps matching TRBD1 (5 bases). This CDR3 is built from 16 residues. Germline CDR1 is KGHSH and CDR2 is LQKENI. Trimming cost V 3 bases and J 0 bases, with 12 bases left between them. The CDR3 coding sequence is TGTGCCAGCTCACCCAGGGCAGCAGACTCTGGAAACACCATATATTTT. It translates to CASSPRAADSGNTIYF.

This clonotype was observed once. A read error may explain this, as a much larger clone is one base away. This rearrangement joins TRBV28 to TRBJ2-3, with TRBD1 as a possible D gene (5 bases). Germline CDR1 is MDHEN and CDR2 is SYDVKM. This CDR3 is 16 amino acids long. The CDR3 DNA is TGTGCCAGCAGTAAATGGACCCCAGGGTACACAGATACGAAGTATTTT. It codes for CASSKWTPGYTDTKYF.

The sample holds many counts of this clonotype. This chain links TRBV6-2 or TRBV6-3 with TRBJ2-5; 7 nucleotides line up with TRBD1. The CDR3 consists of 12 residues. Germline loops: CDR1 MNHEY, CDR2 SVGEGT. Trimming at V came to 4 bases and at J to 4 bases, leaving 0 bases not matched to a gene. CDR3 sequence reads: CASSWTGETQYF. The CDR3 nucleotides read TGTGCCAGCAGTTGGACAGGAGAGACCCAGTACTTC.

The genes are TRBV2 and TRBJ2-1; 10 positions match TRBD2. The CDR3 has 13 residues. With 5 bases clipped from V and 7 bases from J, the junction kept 2 bases outside the gene matches. Germline CDR1 is SNHLY and CDR2 is FYNNEI. CDR3 DNA: TGTGCCAGCAGTAGCGGGAGGGTTAATGAGCAGTTCTTC. Its protein is CASSSGRVNEQFF.

Many counts were recorded for this clonotype. The CDR3 DNA reads TGTGCCTGGAGGATAGAACGGGCTGGAAACACCATATATTTT. Translation: CAWRIERAGNTIYF. This sequence joins TRBV30 and TRBJ1-3; D is unresolved. The V and J ends lost 3 bases and 2 bases respectively, with 11 bases between them. CDR1 and CDR2 from the germline V gene are GTSNPN and SVGIG (reference sequence). This CDR3 region has 14 residues.

As regards this clonotype: A much larger clone differs by one base, so this may be a read error. This sequence joins TRBV12-3 or TRBV12-4 and TRBJ2-7; perhaps TRBD2 as D (5 bases). This CDR3 spans 15 amino acids. V was pared by 4 bases and J by 0 bases, with 13 bases between. The CDR3 DNA is TGTGCCAGCAGTTACCGACTCCGGGGCTCCTACGAGCAGTACTTC. Translated: CASSYRLRGSYEQYF.

This clonotype was picked up many times. The chain uses TRBV20-1 and TRBJ2-7; TRBD2 matches 10 bases. V lost 6 bases to trimming and J lost 2 bases; unmatched junction nucleotides: 7. The germline V gene has CDR1 DFQATT and CDR2 SNEGSKA (reference sequence). The CDR3 consists of 14 residues. CDR3 DNA sequence: TGCAGTGCGAGTCTAGCGGGGGCCCCCTACGAGCAGTACTTC. This translates into CSASLAGAPYEQYF.

This clonotype was picked up many times. CDR3 nucleotides: TGTGCCAGCTCGCAACAGGGCCCCTCGAACACCGGGGAGCTGTTTTTT. It specifies CASSQQGPSNTGELFF. The gene calls are TRBV18 and TRBJ2-2; D may be TRBD1 (6 bases). The V and J ends lost 6 bases and 0 bases respectively, with 14 bases between them. Germline V gene data show CDR1 as KGHSH and CDR2 as LQKENI. This CDR3 has 16 residues. Looking up the rest from reference TRBV18 and TRBJ2-2 gives the full variable domain: NAGVMQNPRHLVRRRGQEARLRCSPMKGHSHVYWYRQLPEEGLKFMVYLQKENIIDESGMPKERFSAEFPKEGPSILRIQQVVRGDSAAYFCASSQQGPSNTGELFFGEGSRLTVL.

V gene TRBV6-1 combines with J gene TRBJ2-1; 15 bases match TRBD2. The CDR3 has 17 amino acids. V shed 7 bases and J 3 bases; nucleotides not matched to a gene: 7. The V gene's germline CDR1 is MNHNS and CDR2 SASEGT. The CDR3 loop is CASTWTSGRAYYNEQFF. CDR3 DNA sequence: TGTGCCAGCACTTGGACTAGCGGGAGGGCCTACTACAATGAGCAGTTCTTC.

The sample holds a few counts of this clonotype. This may arise from a read error, as a much more abundant clone is one base away. The chain uses TRBV11-2 and TRBJ2-3, with D possibly being TRBD1 (5 bases). The germline CDR1 and CDR2 sequences are SGHAT and FQNNGV. There are 14 residues in the CDR3. The DNA of the CDR3 is TGTGCCAGCAGCTTGATGACAGACACAGATACGCGGTATTTT. It specifies CASSLMTDTDTRYF.